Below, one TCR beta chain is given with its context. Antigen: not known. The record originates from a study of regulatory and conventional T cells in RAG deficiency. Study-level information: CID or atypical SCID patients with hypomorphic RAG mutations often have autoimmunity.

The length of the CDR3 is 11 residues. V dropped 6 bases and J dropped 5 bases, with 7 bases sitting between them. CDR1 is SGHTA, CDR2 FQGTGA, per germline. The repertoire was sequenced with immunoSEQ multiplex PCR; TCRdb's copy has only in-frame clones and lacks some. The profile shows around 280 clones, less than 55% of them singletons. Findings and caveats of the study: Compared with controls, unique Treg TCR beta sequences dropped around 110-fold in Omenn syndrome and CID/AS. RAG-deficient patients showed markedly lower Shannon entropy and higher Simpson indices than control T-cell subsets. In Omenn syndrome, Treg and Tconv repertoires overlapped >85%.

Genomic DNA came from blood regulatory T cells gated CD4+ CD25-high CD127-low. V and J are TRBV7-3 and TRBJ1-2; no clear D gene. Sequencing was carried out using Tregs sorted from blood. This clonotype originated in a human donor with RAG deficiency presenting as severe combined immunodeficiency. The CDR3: CASRGAYGYTF. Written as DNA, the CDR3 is TGTGCCAGCAGGGGAGCGTATGGCTACACCTTC.